A selection of T cell receptor beta chains follows, all from one sample in a study of shared clonotypes between healthy human individuals. Assay: immunoSEQ multiplex PCR; the TCRdb copy retains only in-frame clones and omits some. The sample yields roughly 2 million clones, about 95% seen once. The sample consisted of naive CD8+ T cells sorted from blood. These receptors originate from a man aged 18 to 29 in good health. CDR3s include the opening cysteine and the closing phenylalanine or tryptophan. Each record gives: clone size, D gene, V gene, J gene, CDR3 DNA, CDR3 protein. The D gene is left open where the match is weak. Clone size is given for some rows only: seen once, a few or many times, or a class if the clone is expanded.

clone size: NA; D gene: TRBD1; V gene: TRBV28; J gene: TRBJ2-7; CDR3 DNA: TGTGCCAGCAACAGGGGGGACTACGAGCAGTACTTC; CDR3 protein: CASNRGDYEQYF
clone size: NA; D gene: TRBD1; V gene: TRBV7-9; J gene: TRBJ1-5; CDR3 DNA: TGTGCCAGCAGCTCCACTAGGGACAGGGTGTGGAATCAGCCCCAGCATTTT; CDR3 protein: CASSSTRDRVWNQPQHF
clone size: NA; D gene: NA; V gene: TRBV10-2; J gene: TRBJ2-7; CDR3 DNA: TGCGCCAGCAGCGCCTCCTACGAGCAGTACTTC; CDR3 protein: CASSASYEQYF
clone size: NA; D gene: TRBD1; V gene: TRBV5-6; J gene: TRBJ2-3; CDR3 DNA: TGTGCCAGCAGCTTGGCCTGGACAGGATACACAGATACGCAGTATTTT; CDR3 protein: CASSLAWTGYTDTQYF
clone size: NA; D gene: TRBD1; V gene: TRBV6-6; J gene: TRBJ2-7; CDR3 DNA: TGTGCCAGCAGGCCCACTTTCCAGGGGGTACCCTACGAGCAGTACTTC; CDR3 protein: CASRPTFQGVPYEQYF
clone size: NA; D gene: TRBD2; V gene: TRBV6-5; J gene: TRBJ2-7; CDR3 DNA: TGTGCCAGCAGTTACTTCCTAGCGGGAGGACCCTACGAGCAGTACTTC; CDR3 protein: CASSYFLAGGPYEQYF
clone size: NA; D gene: NA; V gene: TRBV10-2; J gene: TRBJ2-2; CDR3 DNA: TGCGCCAGCAGTGAGAGAGGGATCACCGGGGAGCTGTTTTTT; CDR3 protein: CASSERGITGELFF
clone size: NA; D gene: TRBD1; V gene: TRBV9; J gene: TRBJ2-3; CDR3 DNA: TGTGCCAGCAGCGTAGTGGGGGGACAGGGCACAGATACGCAGTATTTT; CDR3 protein: CASSVVGGQGTDTQYF
clone size: NA; D gene: NA; V gene: TRBV28; J gene: TRBJ1-2; CDR3 DNA: TGTGCCAGCAGTTTCAGCGGGGGGGAAACAGATGAGTTCTATGGCTACACCTTC; CDR3 protein: CASSFSGGETDEFYGYTF
clone size: NA; D gene: TRBD2; V gene: TRBV19; J gene: TRBJ2-2; CDR3 DNA: TGTGCCAGTAGTGCGGGACTAGCGGGAGGCACCGGGGAGCTGTTTTTT; CDR3 protein: CASSAGLAGGTGELFF
clone size: NA; D gene: NA; V gene: TRBV7-4; J gene: TRBJ1-1; CDR3 DNA: TGTGCTGCTGGGCCTCCCGCTGAGGCTGAAGCTTTCTTT; CDR3 protein: CAAGPPAEAEAFF
clone size: NA; D gene: NA; V gene: TRBV4-1; J gene: TRBJ2-1; CDR3 DNA: TGCGCCAGCAGCCAAGAAATGTACGCCGTTGAGCAGTTCTTC; CDR3 protein: CASSQEMYAVEQFF
clone size: NA; D gene: NA; V gene: TRBV13; J gene: TRBJ2-3; CDR3 DNA: TGTGCCAGCAGCCCACAGGGAGAGAGCCTCACAGATACGCAGTATTTT; CDR3 protein: CASSPQGESLTDTQYF
clone size: NA; D gene: TRBD1; V gene: TRBV25-1; J gene: TRBJ2-7; CDR3 DNA: TGTGCCAGCAGTCGTCAAGGGACAGCCTACGAGCAGTACTTC; CDR3 protein: CASSRQGTAYEQYF
clone size: once; D gene: NA; V gene: TRBV4-2; J gene: TRBJ2-7; CDR3 DNA: TGTGCCAGCAGCCAAGATGAGGAGGGTCTGAGCTACGAGCAGTACTTC; CDR3 protein: CASSQDEEGLSYEQYF
clone size: NA; D gene: NA; V gene: TRBV7-9; J gene: TRBJ2-7; CDR3 DNA: TGTGCCAGCAGCCCGCCGGGACTCTCCTACGAGCAGTACTTC; CDR3 protein: CASSPPGLSYEQYF
clone size: once; D gene: NA; V gene: TRBV4-1; J gene: TRBJ1-5; CDR3 DNA: TGCGCCAGCAGCCAAGAAGTCGGGTTGGTAACCGCTGACAATCAGCCCCAGCATTTT; CDR3 protein: CASSQEVGLVTADNQPQHF
clone size: NA; D gene: NA; V gene: TRBV6-5; J gene: TRBJ2-7; CDR3 DNA: TGTGCCAGCAGAGACGGACGCGGGGAGTACTTC; CDR3 protein: CASRDGRGEYF
clone size: NA; D gene: TRBD2; V gene: TRBV11-2; J gene: TRBJ2-7; CDR3 DNA: TGTGCCAGCAGCTTTAGCGGGACTTCCTACGAGCAGTACTTC; CDR3 protein: CASSFSGTSYEQYF
clone size: NA; D gene: NA; V gene: TRBV6-6; J gene: TRBJ2-1; CDR3 DNA: TGTGCCAGCCCTCAAATGGGGGACTTCTCTTACAATGAGCAGTTCTTC; CDR3 protein: CASPQMGDFSYNEQFF
clone size: NA; D gene: TRBD1; V gene: TRBV11-3; J gene: TRBJ1-2; CDR3 DNA: TGTGCCAGCAGCACCCAACCCGGGACAGTCTATGGCTACACCTTC; CDR3 protein: CASSTQPGTVYGYTF
clone size: NA; D gene: NA; V gene: TRBV5-8; J gene: TRBJ2-7; CDR3 DNA: TGTGCCAGCAGCTTGGTAAGCTCCTACGAGCAGTACTTC; CDR3 protein: CASSLVSSYEQYF
clone size: NA; D gene: TRBD1; V gene: TRBV10-3; J gene: TRBJ1-3; CDR3 DNA: TGTGCCATCAGTGAGTTCGGCGACAGGGGGAGAAACACCATATATTTT; CDR3 protein: CAISEFGDRGRNTIYF
clone size: once; D gene: TRBD2; V gene: TRBV13; J gene: TRBJ2-1; CDR3 DNA: TGTGCCAGCAGCTTAATCAACGGGGGGACGTACAATGAGCAGTTCTTC; CDR3 protein: CASSLINGGTYNEQFF
clone size: NA; D gene: TRBD2; V gene: TRBV5-6; J gene: TRBJ2-7; CDR3 DNA: TGTGCCAGCAGCTTGGATGCGGGGGACCCGAACTACGAGCAGTACTTC; CDR3 protein: CASSLDAGDPNYEQYF
clone size: NA; D gene: TRBD1; V gene: TRBV5-1; J gene: TRBJ1-2; CDR3 DNA: TGCGCCAGCAGCTTGGATTGGACAGGACTTAACTATGGCTACACCTTC; CDR3 protein: CASSLDWTGLNYGYTF
clone size: NA; D gene: TRBD2; V gene: TRBV27; J gene: TRBJ2-7; CDR3 DNA: TGTGCCAGCAGTTTGCTAGCGGGGGATCTCTACGAGCAGTACTTC; CDR3 protein: CASSLLAGDLYEQYF
clone size: NA; D gene: TRBD2; V gene: TRBV4-3; J gene: TRBJ2-2; CDR3 DNA: TGCGCCAGCAGCCAAGATTTAGCGGGCGCCGGGGAGCTGTTTTTT; CDR3 protein: CASSQDLAGAGELFF
clone size: NA; D gene: NA; V gene: TRBV4-1; J gene: TRBJ2-7; CDR3 DNA: TGCGCCAGCAGCCAAGACCGGCCGCTAGGGGCAGCCAACTACGAGCAGTACTTC; CDR3 protein: CASSQDRPLGAANYEQYF
clone size: NA; D gene: NA; V gene: TRBV10-3; J gene: TRBJ2-7; CDR3 DNA: TGTGCCATCAGTGAGGGATATACCTACGAGCAGTACTTC; CDR3 protein: CAISEGYTYEQYF